This record looks at one T cell receptor beta chain sequence and its context. Other nucleotide sequences in the sample specify the same CDR3. The sample comes from a study of blood T cell repertoires in COVID-19. Original analysis: It was from reference gene primer amplification that nucleated cell counts were estimated. Measured with immunoSEQ multiplex PCR; TCRdb has only the in-frame clones, and not every one. The V and J calls and clone size come from that table; D and trimming were worked out from the DNA. This sample yields more than 300,000 clones, of which 89% are seen a single time; over 8.5% belongs to the top ten. The study drew participants aged about 18 to 95 years from about two dozen US areas. Clinical history reported by participants formed the basis on which cohorts were assigned. The receptor was derived from a woman aged 25 to 39 who had recovered from COVID-19. The sample consisted of PBMCs or T cells enriched from blood (not recorded which).

The CDR3 bases are TGTGCCAGCAGTTTTTCGTCGAACACTGAAGCTTTCTTT. It translates to CASSFSSNTEAFF. The chain joins TRBV28 to TRBJ1-1; no clear D gene. Germline V gene lookup returns CDR1 MDHEN and CDR2 SYDVKM. This CDR3 region has 13 residues. Trimming took 3 bases from V and 1 from J, leaving 6 bases between them.